This T cell receptor (beta chain) came from a study of cytomegalovirus exposure and HLA in healthy donors (dated by TCRdb to about 2017). The study in broad terms: According to an earlier analysis of several hundred of the donors, 150 million to 200 million T cells yielded 90 million to 140 million unique TCR beta sequences and 276 Gb of sequence data. Across approximately 400 genotyped donors of the cohort, an average of about 250,000 unique TCR beta nucleotide sequences per donor were sequenced, and roughly 20% of those sequences were non-productive. Rather than drawing on any new phenotypic data, the later analysis identified candidate immune exposures from TCR beta sequences and the way those sequences occurred across donors. To predict cytomegalovirus infection status, the study brought together high-throughput TCR immunosequencing, statistical association of individual TCRs with disease status, and machine learning. The aim of the study was to test whether cataloging public T cell receptors could identify signatures of past pathogen exposure. Alongside the repertoire data, information on donor age, sex, ethnicity and CMV serostatus was compiled. In a later analysis, previously published TCR beta repertoires from 600 to 850 donors were re-analyzed and high-resolution HLA genotyping was added so that TCR occurrence patterns could be studied. Of the approximately 400 genotyped donors, 65% to 90% were placed in the genetic ancestry cluster associated with self-reported Caucasian donors. The T cell repertoires of 666 subjects were profiled by immunosequencing and related to cytomegalovirus serostatus. Roughly 300 gigabases of sequencing data and approximately 80 million unique TCR sequences were included in an early release covering several hundred HLA-typed donors. Class I and class II HLA loci were covered by the typing at four-digit resolution. A later genetic analysis took genome-wide SNP genotypes for about three fifths of the roughly 700 donors and used that subset as a discovery cohort. An earlier analysis of 587 of the donors applied high-throughput TCR beta sequencing to assess whether each TCR beta V gene segment acted as functional or pseudogenic. A separate validation cohort of approximately 130 different subjects was used in addition to the roughly 640-subject first cohort. Every repertoire in the discovery cohort had been generated on one and the same sequencing platform. Because of strong linkage in the cohort, roughly five DR-DQ haplotypes were treated as single units for association and clustering. Typing coverage differed by locus: A, B, C, DRB1 and DQB1 were typed in roughly 629-640 donors, DQA1 in 522, DPA1 in around 600, and DPB1 in just under 490.

What the study reported, not specific to this receptor: A later analysis associated 15,000 to 20,000 TCR beta sequences with specific HLA alleles at a false discovery rate of 0.05. According to a later analysis, TCR association rates differed among HLA loci, with DRB1 alleles showing the most associated TCRs and HLA-C alleles showing the fewest. Because counts were too low, under 20 rarely observed V segments, including chromosome 9 orphons, were left out of the earlier analysis of 587 of the donors. The authors suggested that the approach could potentially be extended to other disease states and immunological phenotypes. In both the original and validation cohorts, the classifier was reported to diagnose cytomegalovirus status with high specificity and sensitivity. A cluster of highly shared sequence variants was judged likely to be a technical artifact of the sequencing pipeline. A later analysis found that HLA-associated TCR beta chains were more clonally expanded and had lower generation probabilities than equally common non-associated chains. Three of the identified cytomegalovirus-associated TCR beta chains were confirmed in vitro to be specific for cytomegalovirus antigens. Linkage disequilibrium might explain the correlated functional status among segregating V segments, but an unknown experimental factor could not be excluded. While some public TCRs were present in many individuals, most TCR sequences turned up only very rarely across donors. The 87-base-pair reads could not distinguish some IMGT-functional V segments, including TRBV6-2 and TRBV6-3, so those segments were excluded. Compared with the 666-donor mean, donors in an Asian-associated ancestry cluster had fewer N-insertions in productive TCRs, according to a later genetic analysis. Sequencing depth was assumed to be roughly uniform across donors in the presence/absence analyses, though that assumption may not hold. V-gene and J-gene trimming of TCR beta chains was associated with a missense DCLRE1C variant in a later genetic analysis, and the association was replicated in an independent cohort. A further reported finding was that TCR beta sequences accurately predicted the HLA-A and HLA-B alleles for most subjects in the first cohort. When HLA alleles, especially DR and DQ, strongly co-occurred, TCR associations were difficult to assign to individual alleles. The only immune exposure information available for the cohort was CMV serostatus. According to a later analysis, parvovirus B19, influenza, CMV and Epstein-Barr virus appeared linked to several top co-occurrence clusters. A later analysis found that most CMV-associated TCR beta chains appeared HLA-restricted, with HLA associations seemingly driven largely by CMV exposure. The cohort was sequenced for TCR beta chains only, and without alpha or paired-chain data the features that could be detected were limited. Because HLA typing was unavailable for some donors at each locus, only the typed subset was used in association tests. Broadly in line with IMGT annotations, most TCR beta V segments showed up in productive rearrangements about 87% or about 30% of the time in an earlier analysis of 587 of the donors. The study gave a list of some 150 TCR beta chains associated with cytomegalovirus.

This clone was observed a few times. Which antigen it targets is not known. Per-base qualities were not stored, and no clone one base away is much larger. Library prep was done by the immunoSEQ multiplex PCR assay. For the multiplex PCR, a mixture combining 60 forward primers for TCR Vbeta segments and 13 reverse primers for TCR Jbeta segments was used. The CDR3 region of rearranged TCR beta genes was amplified from genomic DNA with a multiplex PCR assay. The amplified TCR beta libraries were sequenced on the Illumina HiSeq System as 87-base-pair reads. From the authors' description of their analysis: In a later analysis, about 80 million unique TCR beta chains were counted across the 650 to 750 repertoires, and roughly 11 million of these chains were shared by at least two donors. Raw reads were error-corrected and collapsed into unique sequences by a nearest-neighbor algorithm in which closely related sequences were merged to remove PCR and sequencing errors. Alignment of CDR3 sequences to IMGT reference sequences was used to assign V, D and J gene segments. For a sequence to be retained, at least a six-nucleotide match to both a V gene segment and a J gene segment was required. Rearrangements were called productive when the CDR3 lacked stop codons and stayed in frame with V and J; all others were non-productive. CDR3 was defined by IMGT convention, running from the second conserved V-encoded cysteine to the conserved J-encoded phenylalanine. The earlier analysis of about 610 of the donors excluded any sequence lacking an unambiguous match to a single V gene segment. An earlier analysis of several hundred of the donors called V segments functional above 56.7% productive rearrangements and segregating when the between-donor standard deviation exceeded 5%. A statistical classification framework was built for diagnosing cytomegalovirus status from the catalog of TCR beta chain sequences. A later analysis assigned V and J genes by comparing TCR nucleotide sequences with IMGT/GENE-DB human TR gene sequences. In a later analysis, CDR3 sequences and most-parsimonious VDJ recombination scenarios were assigned using the TCRdist pipeline. In a later analysis, each TCR beta chain was defined by its CDR3 amino acid sequence together with its V-gene family, and reads lacking a unique V-gene family were excluded. In a later analysis, approximately 640 highly shared, low-generation-probability nucleotide sequences were removed to address suspected cross-contamination and a sequencing artifact. In a later analysis, a clonal expansion index was calculated for each public chain from normalized within-repertoire ranks of inferred template counts. In a later analysis, generation probabilities were computed using a VDJ recombination model fitted to out-of-frame rearrangements, and the results were checked against IGoR. Hypergeometric tests were used in a later analysis to score TCR-TCR, TCR-HLA and TCR-CMV co-occurrence, with a repertoire-size bias correction applied to the TCR pairs. False discovery rates were estimated in a later analysis by permuting HLA or CMV assignments 20 times. In a later analysis, co-occurring TCRs were grouped using DBSCAN, and TCRdist sequence similarity was added for clustering within HLA-allele-positive subsets. Co-occurrence clustering excluded repertoires with fewer than 30,000 or more than 120,000 public chains, plus five with anomalous nucleotide sharing. TCRdb obtained this table from immuneACCESS and retained in-frame rearrangements with V and J assigned. These tables miss some clones; where compared with another copy, unresolved V genes account for less than half of the shortfall, and the remainder is unexplained. The DNA was the basis for D and trimming; V, J and clone size are from that table. This sample has fewer than 150,000 clones in its table, and 60% to 85% of those were observed once. Approximately 2.8% of the sample is in the top ten clones.

The cohort was made up of hundreds of healthy bone marrow donors. At the time of sampling, every cohort member was nominally healthy, though immune exposures that went unrecorded were likely present. The donor was CMV seronegative and was included in the group of about 400 seronegative cohort members. Each donor provided a peripheral blood sample, and peripheral blood mononuclear cells were used for TCR beta sequencing. The Qiagen DNeasy Blood Extraction Kit was used to extract genomic DNA from the blood cell samples. CDR1 and CDR2, looked up from the germline V gene, are LGHNA and YSLEER. The junction carries 10 bases between V and J, which are trimmed by 0 bases and 11 bases respectively. The CDR3 sequence holds 12 residues, the cysteine and phenylalanine included. Of all the DNA, just the CDR3 is kept, 36 bases in frame from base 1.

The sample comprised PBMCs. The receptor chain draws on TRBV4-3 and TRBJ1-1; tentative D gene TRBD1, with 5 bases matching. The clonotype was recovered from a male donor in good health and CMV-seronegative. The DNA sequence is TGCGCCAGCAGCCAAGATGGGGGGAAGGCTTTCTTT. This gives the protein CASSQDGGKAFF.